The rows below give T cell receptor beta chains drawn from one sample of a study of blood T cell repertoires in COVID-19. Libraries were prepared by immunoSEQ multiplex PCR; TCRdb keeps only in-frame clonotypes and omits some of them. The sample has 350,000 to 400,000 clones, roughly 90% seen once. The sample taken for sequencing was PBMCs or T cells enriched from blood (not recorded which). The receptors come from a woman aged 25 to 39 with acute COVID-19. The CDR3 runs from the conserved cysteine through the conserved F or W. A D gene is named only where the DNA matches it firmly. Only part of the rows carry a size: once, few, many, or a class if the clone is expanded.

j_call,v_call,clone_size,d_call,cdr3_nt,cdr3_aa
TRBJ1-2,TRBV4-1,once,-,TGCGCCAGCAGCCAACCGGGACACAGCTATGGCTACACCTTC,CASSQPGHSYGYTF
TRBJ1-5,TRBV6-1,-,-,TGTGCCAGCAGTGTTGGCAGGGGTGTAAGCAATCAGCCCCAGCATTTT,CASSVGRGVSNQPQHF
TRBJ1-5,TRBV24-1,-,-,TGTGCCACCAGTGATTCCCTCCCAGGGAGCAATCAGCCCCAGCATTTT,CATSDSLPGSNQPQHF
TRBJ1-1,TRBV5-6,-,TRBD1,TGTGCCAGCAGCTTGGACGGGACAGGGGGCACTGAAGCTTTCTTT,CASSLDGTGGTEAFF
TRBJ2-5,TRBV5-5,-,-,TGTGCCAGCAGCTTAGGGGGACCCCCGGAGACCCAGTACTTC,CASSLGGPPETQYF
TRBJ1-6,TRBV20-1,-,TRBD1,TGCAGTGCTAGTTTCGCAGGGGGGAATTCACCCCTCCACTTT,CSASFAGGNSPLHF
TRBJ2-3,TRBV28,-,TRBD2,TGTGCCAGCAGTACCCGACTAGCGGGGGGGAACACAGATACGCAGTATTTT,CASSTRLAGGNTDTQYF
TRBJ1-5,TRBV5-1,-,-,TGCGCCAGCAGCCGGGGTGGAGCAGATAGCAATCAGCCCCAGCATTTT,CASSRGGADSNQPQHF
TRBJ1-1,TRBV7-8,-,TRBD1,TGTGCCAGCAGCTCACAGGGGTCGGGGGCCACTGAAGCTTTCTTT,CASSSQGSGATEAFF
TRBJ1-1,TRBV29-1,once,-,TGCAGCGCCAAGGGGTGGGAAGCTTTCTTT,CSAKGWEAFF
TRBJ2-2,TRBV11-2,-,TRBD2,TGTGCCAGCAGCTTAGGGGGACTATACACCGGGGAGCTGTTTTTT,CASSLGGLYTGELFF
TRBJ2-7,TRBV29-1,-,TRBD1,TGCAGCGCCCACCTGGACAGGGGGCAAGGGGAGCAGTACTTC,CSAHLDRGQGEQYF
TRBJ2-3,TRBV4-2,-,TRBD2,TGTGCCAGCAGCCAAATACTAGCGGGGGGTAGGGATACGCAGTATTTT,CASSQILAGGRDTQYF
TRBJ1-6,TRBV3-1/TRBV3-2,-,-,TGTGCCAGCAGCCCAGGAAAGATAGTGGGGAGGGGAATTTCACCCCTCCACTTT,CASSPGKIVGRGISPLHF
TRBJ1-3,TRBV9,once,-,TGTGCCAGCAGCGTAGATACAGGGTTGAACACCATATATTTT,CASSVDTGLNTIYF
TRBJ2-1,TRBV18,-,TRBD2,TGTGCCAGCTCACCAGGGGCGGGGGGGCCCAATGAGCAGTTCTTC,CASSPGAGGPNEQFF
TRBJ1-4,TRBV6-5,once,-,TGTGCCAGCAGTTACCTGGCCCCTAATGAAAAACTGTTTTTT,CASSYLAPNEKLFF
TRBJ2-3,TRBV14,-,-,TGTGCCAGCAGCCCCGCGAGGTCTAGCACAGATACGCAGTATTTT,CASSPARSSTDTQYF
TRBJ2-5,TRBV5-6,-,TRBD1,TGTGCCAGCAGCTCTCTGACAGGGATTAACGTCCGGGAGACCCAGTACTTC,CASSSLTGINVRETQYF
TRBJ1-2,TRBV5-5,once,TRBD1,TGTGCCAGCAGCACCAGACAGGGAACCTACACCTTC,CASSTRQGTYTF
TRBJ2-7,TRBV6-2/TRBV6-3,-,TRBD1,TGTGCCAGCAGCAGGGACAGGGACTACGAGCAGTACTTC,CASSRDRDYEQYF
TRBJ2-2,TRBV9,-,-,TGTGCCAGCAGCGTAGCGGGGTTTGCCGGGGAGCTGTTTTTT,CASSVAGFAGELFF
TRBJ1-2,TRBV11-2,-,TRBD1,TGTGCCAGCAGCGCGGGACAGGGGGCAGGCTACACCTTC,CASSAGQGAGYTF
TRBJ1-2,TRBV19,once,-,TGTGCCAGTAGTATAGTCAGGGGTGGCTACACCTTC,CASSIVRGGYTF
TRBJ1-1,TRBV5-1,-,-,TGCGCCAGCAGCTTGACTTCGTCGGGAGAAGCTTTCTTT,CASSLTSSGEAFF
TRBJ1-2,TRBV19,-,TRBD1,TGTGCCAGTAGTAGCGGACAGGCCTCTAACTATGGCTACACCTTC,CASSSGQASNYGYTF
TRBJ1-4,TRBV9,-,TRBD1,TGTGCCAGCAGCCACGGGACAGGGGAGGAAGCTAATGAAAAACTGTTTTTT,CASSHGTGEEANEKLFF
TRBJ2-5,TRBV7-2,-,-,TGTGCCAGCAGCTTACTTGGGAGCGCCGTGGAGACCCAGTACTTC,CASSLLGSAVETQYF
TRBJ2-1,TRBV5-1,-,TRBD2,TGCGCCAGCAGCTCCTACCTCACTAGCGGGGGGGCCTACAATGAGCAGTTCTTC,CASSSYLTSGGAYNEQFF
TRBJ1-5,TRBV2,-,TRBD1,TGTGCCAGCAGTGAGAGGACAGGGCTAGGCCAGCCCCAGCATTTT,CASSERTGLGQPQHF